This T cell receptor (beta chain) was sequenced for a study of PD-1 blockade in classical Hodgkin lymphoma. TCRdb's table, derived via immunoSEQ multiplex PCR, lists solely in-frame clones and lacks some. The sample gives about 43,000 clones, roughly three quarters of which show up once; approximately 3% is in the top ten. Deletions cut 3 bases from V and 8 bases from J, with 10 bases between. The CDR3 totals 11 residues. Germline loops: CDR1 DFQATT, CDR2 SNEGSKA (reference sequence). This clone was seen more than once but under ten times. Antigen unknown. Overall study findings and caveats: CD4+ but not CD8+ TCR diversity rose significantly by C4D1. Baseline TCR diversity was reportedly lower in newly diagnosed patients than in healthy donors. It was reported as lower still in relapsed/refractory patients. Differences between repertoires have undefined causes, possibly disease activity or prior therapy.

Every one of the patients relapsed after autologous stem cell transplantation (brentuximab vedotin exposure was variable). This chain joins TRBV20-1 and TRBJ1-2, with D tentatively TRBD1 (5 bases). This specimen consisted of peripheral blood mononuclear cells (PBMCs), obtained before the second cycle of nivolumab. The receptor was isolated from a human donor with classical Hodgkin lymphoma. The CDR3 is CSARSGQGYTF. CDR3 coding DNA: TGCAGTGCTAGGTCGGGGCAGGGCTACACCTTC.